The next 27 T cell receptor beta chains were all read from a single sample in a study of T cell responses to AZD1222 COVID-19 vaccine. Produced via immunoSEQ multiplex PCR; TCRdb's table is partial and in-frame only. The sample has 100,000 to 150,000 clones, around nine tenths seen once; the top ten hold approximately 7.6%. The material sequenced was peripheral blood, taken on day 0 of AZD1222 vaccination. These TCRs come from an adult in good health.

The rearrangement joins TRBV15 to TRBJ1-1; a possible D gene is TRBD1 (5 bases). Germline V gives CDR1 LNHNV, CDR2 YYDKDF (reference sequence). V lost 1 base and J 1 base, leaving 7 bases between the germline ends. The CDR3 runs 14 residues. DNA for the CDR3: TGTGCCACCAGCAGAGCGGGGCCGAACACTGAAGCTTTCTTT. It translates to CATSRAGPNTEAFF.

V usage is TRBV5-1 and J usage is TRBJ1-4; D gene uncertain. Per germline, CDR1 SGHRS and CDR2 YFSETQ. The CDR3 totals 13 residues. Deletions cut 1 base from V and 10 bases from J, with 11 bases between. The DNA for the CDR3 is TGCGCCAGCAGCTTGAGGCTCGGTGGAAAACTGTTTTTT. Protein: CASSLRLGGKLFF.

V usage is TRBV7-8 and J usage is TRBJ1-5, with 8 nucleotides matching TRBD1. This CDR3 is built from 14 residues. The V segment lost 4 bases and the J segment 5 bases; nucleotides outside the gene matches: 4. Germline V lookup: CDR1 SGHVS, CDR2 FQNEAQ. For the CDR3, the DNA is TGTGCCAGCAGCTCCTACAGGGGGGATCAGCCCCAGCATTTT. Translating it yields CASSSYRGDQPQHF.

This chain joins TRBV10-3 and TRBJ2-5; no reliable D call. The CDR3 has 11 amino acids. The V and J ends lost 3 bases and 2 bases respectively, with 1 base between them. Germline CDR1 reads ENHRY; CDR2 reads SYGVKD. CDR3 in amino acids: CAISEQETQYF. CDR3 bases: TGTGCCATCAGTGAACAAGAGACCCAGTACTTC.

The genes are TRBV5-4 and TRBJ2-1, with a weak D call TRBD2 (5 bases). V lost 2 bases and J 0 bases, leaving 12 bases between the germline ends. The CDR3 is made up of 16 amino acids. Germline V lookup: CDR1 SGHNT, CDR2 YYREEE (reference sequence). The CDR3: CASSFPAGGSYNEQFF. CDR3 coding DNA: TGTGCCAGCAGCTTCCCTGCGGGTGGCTCCTACAATGAGCAGTTCTTC. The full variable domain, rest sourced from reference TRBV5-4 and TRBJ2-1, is ETGVTQSPTHLIKTRGQQVTLRCSSQSGHNTVSWYQQALGQGPQFIFQYYREEENGRGNFPPRFSGLQFPNYSSELNVNALELDDSALYLCASSFPAGGSYNEQFFGPGTRLTVL.

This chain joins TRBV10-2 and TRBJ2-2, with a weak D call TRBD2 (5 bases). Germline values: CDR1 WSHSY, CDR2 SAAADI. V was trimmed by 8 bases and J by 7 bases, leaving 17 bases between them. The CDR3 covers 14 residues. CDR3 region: CASHRGARGGELFF. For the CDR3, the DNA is TGCGCCAGCCACCGGGGAGCCCGGGGCGGGGAGCTGTTTTTT.

In DNA, the CDR3 is TGTGCCAGCAGCCGGGACAGGGTCAATCAGCCCCAGCATTTT. Translation: CASSRDRVNQPQHF. V and J are TRBV13 and TRBJ1-5, with 9 bases lining up with TRBD1. The CDR3 covers 14 residues. Looked up from germline, CDR1 is PRHDT and CDR2 is FYEKMQ (reference sequence). Trimming removed 5 bases from V and 3 bases from J; junction bases left unmatched: 2.

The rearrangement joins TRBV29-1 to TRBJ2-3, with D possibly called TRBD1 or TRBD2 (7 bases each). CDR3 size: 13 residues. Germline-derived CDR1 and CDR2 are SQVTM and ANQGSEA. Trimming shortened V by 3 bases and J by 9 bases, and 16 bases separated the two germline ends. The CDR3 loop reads CSVEPGTAGTQYF. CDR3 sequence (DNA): TGCAGCGTTGAGCCCGGGACAGCGGGAACGCAGTATTTT.

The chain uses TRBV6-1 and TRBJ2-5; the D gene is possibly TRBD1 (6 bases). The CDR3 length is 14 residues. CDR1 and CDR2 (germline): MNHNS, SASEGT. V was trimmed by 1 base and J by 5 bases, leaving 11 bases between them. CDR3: CASSEGTASETQYF. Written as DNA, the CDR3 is TGTGCCAGCAGTGAAGGGACAGCCAGCGAGACCCAGTACTTC.

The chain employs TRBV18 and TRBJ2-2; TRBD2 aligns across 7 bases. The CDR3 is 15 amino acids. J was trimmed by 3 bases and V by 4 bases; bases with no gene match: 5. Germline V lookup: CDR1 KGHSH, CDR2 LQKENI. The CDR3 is CASSRSGTHTGELFF. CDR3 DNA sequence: TGTGCCAGCTCACGGAGCGGGACTCACACCGGGGAGCTGTTTTTT.

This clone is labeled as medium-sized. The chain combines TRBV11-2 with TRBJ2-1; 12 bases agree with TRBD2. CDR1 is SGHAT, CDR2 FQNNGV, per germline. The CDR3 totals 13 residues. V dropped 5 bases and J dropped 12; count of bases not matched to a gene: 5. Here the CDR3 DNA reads TGTGCCAGCAGCCTGACTAGCGGGAGAATGCAGTTCTTC. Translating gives CASSLTSGRMQFF.

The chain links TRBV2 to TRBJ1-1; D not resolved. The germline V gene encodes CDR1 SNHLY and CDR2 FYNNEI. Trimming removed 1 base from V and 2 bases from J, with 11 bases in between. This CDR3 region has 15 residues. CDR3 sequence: CASSEVRTLNTEAFF. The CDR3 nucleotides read TGTGCCAGCAGTGAAGTTAGGACTTTAAACACTGAAGCTTTCTTT.

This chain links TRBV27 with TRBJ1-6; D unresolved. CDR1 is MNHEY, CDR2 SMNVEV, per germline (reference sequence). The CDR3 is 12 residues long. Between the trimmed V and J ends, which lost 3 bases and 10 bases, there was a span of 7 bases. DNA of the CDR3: TGTGCCAGCAGTTTTCGTCACTCACCCCTCCACTTT. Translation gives CASSFRHSPLHF.

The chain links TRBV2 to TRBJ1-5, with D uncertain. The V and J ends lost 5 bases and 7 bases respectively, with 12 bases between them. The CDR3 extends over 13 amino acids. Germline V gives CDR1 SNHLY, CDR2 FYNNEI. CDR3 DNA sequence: TGTGCCAGCAGTCCTCCGGGGAGCCAGCCCCAGCATTTT. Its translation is CASSPPGSQPQHF.

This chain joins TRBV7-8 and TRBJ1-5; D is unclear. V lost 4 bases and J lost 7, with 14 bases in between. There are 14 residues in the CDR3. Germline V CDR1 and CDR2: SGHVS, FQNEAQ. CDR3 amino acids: CASSSIITNQPQHF. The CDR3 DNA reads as TGTGCCAGCAGCTCTATTATTACAAACCAGCCCCAGCATTTT.

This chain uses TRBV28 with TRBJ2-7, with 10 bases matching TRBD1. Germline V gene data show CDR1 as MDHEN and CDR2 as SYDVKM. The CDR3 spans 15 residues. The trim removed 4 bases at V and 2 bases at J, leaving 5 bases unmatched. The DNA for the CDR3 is TGTGCCAGCAGTTCCCCCGGGACAGGGGCCTACGAGCAGTACTTC. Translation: CASSSPGTGAYEQYF.

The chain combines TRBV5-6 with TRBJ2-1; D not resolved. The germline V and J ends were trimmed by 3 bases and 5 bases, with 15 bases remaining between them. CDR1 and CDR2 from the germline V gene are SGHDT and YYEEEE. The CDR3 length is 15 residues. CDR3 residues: CASSSTLYYNNEQFF. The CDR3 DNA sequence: TGTGCCAGCAGCTCCACACTATACTATAACAATGAGCAGTTCTTC.

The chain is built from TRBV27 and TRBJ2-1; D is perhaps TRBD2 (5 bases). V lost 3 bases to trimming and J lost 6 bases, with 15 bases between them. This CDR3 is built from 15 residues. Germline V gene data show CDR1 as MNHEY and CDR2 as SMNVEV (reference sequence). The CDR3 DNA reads TGTGCCAGCAGTTTGAACGGGATAGGCATCAATGAGCAGTTCTTC. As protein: CASSLNGIGINEQFF.

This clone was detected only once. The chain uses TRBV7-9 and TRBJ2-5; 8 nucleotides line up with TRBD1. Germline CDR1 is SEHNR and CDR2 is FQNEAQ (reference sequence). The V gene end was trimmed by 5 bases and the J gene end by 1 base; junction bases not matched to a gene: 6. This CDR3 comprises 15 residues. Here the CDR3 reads CASSMGQASQETQYF. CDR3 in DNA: TGTGCCAGCAGCATGGGACAGGCCTCCCAAGAGACCCAGTACTTC.

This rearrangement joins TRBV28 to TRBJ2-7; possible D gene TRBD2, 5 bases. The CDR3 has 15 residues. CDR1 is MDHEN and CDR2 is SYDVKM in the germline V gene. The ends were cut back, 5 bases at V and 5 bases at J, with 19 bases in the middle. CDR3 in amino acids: CASSLSAPGVDEQYF. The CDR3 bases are TGTGCCAGCAGTCTGAGTGCGCCCGGGGTCGACGAGCAGTACTTC.

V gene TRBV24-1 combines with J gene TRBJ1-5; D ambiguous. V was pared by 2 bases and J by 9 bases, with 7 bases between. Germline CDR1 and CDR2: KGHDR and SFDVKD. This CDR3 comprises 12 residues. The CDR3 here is CATSDSERPQHF. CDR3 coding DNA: TGTGCCACCAGTGATTCGGAGCGGCCCCAGCATTTT.

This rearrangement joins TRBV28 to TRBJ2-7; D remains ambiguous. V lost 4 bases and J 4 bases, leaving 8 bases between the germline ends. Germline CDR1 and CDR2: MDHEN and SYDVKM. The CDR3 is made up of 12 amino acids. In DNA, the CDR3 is TGTGCCAGCAGTTGGCGGCGGTACGAGCAGTACTTC. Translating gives CASSWRRYEQYF.

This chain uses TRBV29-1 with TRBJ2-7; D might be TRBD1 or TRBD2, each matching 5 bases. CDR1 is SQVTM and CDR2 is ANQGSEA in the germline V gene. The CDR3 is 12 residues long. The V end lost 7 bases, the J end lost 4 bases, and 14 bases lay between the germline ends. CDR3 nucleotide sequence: TGCAGCGCCCGCCTTGGGACGTACGAGCAGTACTTC. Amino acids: CSARLGTYEQYF.

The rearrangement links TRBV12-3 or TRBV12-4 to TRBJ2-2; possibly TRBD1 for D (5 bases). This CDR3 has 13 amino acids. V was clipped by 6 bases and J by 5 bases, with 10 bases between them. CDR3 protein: CASRDRRTGELFF. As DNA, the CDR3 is TGTGCCAGCAGAGACAGAAGAACCGGGGAGCTGTTTTTT.

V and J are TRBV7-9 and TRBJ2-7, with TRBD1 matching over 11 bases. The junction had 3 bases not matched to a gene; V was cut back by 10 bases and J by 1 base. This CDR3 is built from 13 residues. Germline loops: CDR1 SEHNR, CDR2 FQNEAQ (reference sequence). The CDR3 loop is CATGTGGSYEQYF. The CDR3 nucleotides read TGTGCCACCGGGACAGGGGGTTCCTACGAGCAGTACTTC. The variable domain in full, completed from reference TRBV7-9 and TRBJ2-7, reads DTGVSQNPRHKITKRGQNVTFRCDPISEHNRLYWYRQTLGQGPEFLTYFQNEAQLEKSRLLSDRFSAERPKGSFSTLEIQRTEQGDSAMYLCATGTGGSYEQYFGPGTRLTVT.

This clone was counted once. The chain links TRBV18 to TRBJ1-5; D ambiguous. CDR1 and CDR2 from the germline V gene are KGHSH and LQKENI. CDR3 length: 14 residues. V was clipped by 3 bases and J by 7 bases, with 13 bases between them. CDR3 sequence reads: CASSPLRVGQPQHF. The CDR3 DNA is TGTGCCAGCTCACCCCTTAGGGTTGGACAGCCCCAGCATTTT.

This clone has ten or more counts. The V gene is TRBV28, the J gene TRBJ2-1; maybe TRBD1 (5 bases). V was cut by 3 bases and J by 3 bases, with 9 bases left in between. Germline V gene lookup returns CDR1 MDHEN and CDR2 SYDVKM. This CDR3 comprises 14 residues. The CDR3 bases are TGTGCCAGCAGTTTGGGGCTGGACTACAATGAGCAGTTCTTC. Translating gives CASSLGLDYNEQFF.